Shown below are 23 T cell receptor beta chains from a single sample sequenced in a study of cytomegalovirus exposure and HLA in healthy donors. The primer mix had 60 Vbeta and 13 Jbeta primers. Sequencing used immunoSEQ multiplex PCR; TCRdb keeps in-frame clones, though not all of them. The sample consists of about 93,000 clones, around 80% of them appearing once. Specimen: PBMCs. The receptor source for this set is a man aged 30 to 45 in good health and CMV-seronegative.

This rearrangement joins TRBV5-3 to TRBJ2-2; possibly TRBD2 for D (6 bases). Being an ORF, TRBV5-3 has a function that is uncertain. With 4 bases removed from V and 1 base from J, the gap between germline ends came to 14 bases. The CDR3 is made up of 16 amino acids. The CDR3 DNA reads TGTGCCAGAAGCGGATACGGGACTGGGAACACCGGGGAGCTGTTTTTT. The encoded protein is CARSGYGTGNTGELFF.

The gene calls are TRBV10-3 and TRBJ1-4; D uncertain. Germline loops: CDR1 ENHRY, CDR2 SYGVKD. This CDR3 has 12 amino acids. V gave up 0 bases and J gave up 8 bases, with 4 bases separating them. CDR3: CAISESREKLFF. For the CDR3, the DNA is TGTGCCATCAGTGAGTCGAGGGAAAAACTGTTTTTT.

CDR3 in amino acids: CASSLMVGEVTDTQYF. The CDR3, as DNA: TGTGCCAGCAGCTTAATGGTGGGAGAGGTGACAGATACGCAGTATTTT. The chain combines TRBV7-6 with TRBJ2-3; weak D call: TRBD2 (5 bases). Trimming left V 2 bases short and J 3 bases short, with 15 bases between. Germline lookup yields CDR1 SGHVS and CDR2 FNYEAQ. The CDR3 has 16 amino acids.

This clone was observed a handful of times. The rearrangement uses TRBV6-6 and TRBJ2-7, with 8 bases lining up with TRBD2. Germline CDR1 is MNHNY and CDR2 is SVGAGI (reference sequence). The CDR3 extends over 14 amino acids. J gave up 5 bases and V 10 bases, and 13 bases lay outside the gene matches. The CDR3 DNA reads TGTGCCATCACGCCCGGGGGGGGGTTGAACGAGCAGTACTTC. The encoded protein is CAITPGGGLNEQYF.

The gene calls are TRBV19 and TRBJ1-1; D is possibly TRBD1 (6 bases). V was shortened by 6 bases and J by 4 bases, with 15 bases between the two germline ends. Germline CDR1 LNHDA, CDR2 SQIVND (reference sequence). The CDR3 is made up of 14 amino acids. CDR3 in DNA: TGTGCCAGTAGAATGACAGGATCGGGCACTGAAGCTTTCTTT. As protein: CASRMTGSGTEAFF. Full variable domain (remainder filled in from reference TRBV19 and TRBJ1-1): DGGITQSPKYLFRKEGQNVTLSCEQNLNHDAMYWYRQDPGQGLRLIYYSQIVNDFQKGDIAEGYSVSREKKESFPLTVTSAQKNPTAFYLCASRMTGSGTEAFFGQGTRLTVV.

This clone was counted a few times. V usage is TRBV10-3 and J usage is TRBJ2-7; possibly TRBD1 for D (6 bases). Germline lookup yields CDR1 ENHRY and CDR2 SYGVKD. V was pared by 1 base and J by 6 bases, with 13 bases between. This CDR3 comprises 14 residues. The DNA of the CDR3 is TGTGCCATCAGTGAGTTGGACAGTTCTCCCGAGCAGTACTTC. It encodes CAISELDSSPEQYF.

The chain uses TRBV5-6 and TRBJ1-1, with D unclear. The CDR3 has 16 residues. CDR1 and CDR2 (germline): SGHDT, YYEEEE. With 0 bases removed from V and 3 bases from J, the gap between germline ends came to 15 bases. CDR3 sequence: CASSLVSSRVDTEAFF. The CDR3 region has the DNA TGTGCCAGCAGCTTGGTATCTAGCCGGGTGGACACTGAAGCTTTCTTT.

This rearrangement joins TRBV2 to TRBJ2-5; D not certain. Germline V gene lookup returns CDR1 SNHLY and CDR2 FYNNEI. The CDR3 sequence is 12 residues long. V lost 5 bases to trimming and J lost 4 bases, with 8 bases between them. The CDR3 nucleotides read TGTGCCAGCAGTTCGACTCCAGAGACCCAGTACTTC. Translating gives CASSSTPETQYF. The whole variable domain, filled in from reference TRBV2 and TRBJ2-5, reads EPEVTQTPSHQVTQMGQEVILRCVPISNHLYFYWYRQILGQKVEFLVSFYNNEISEKSEIFDDQFSVERPDGSNFTLKIRSTKLEDSAMYFCASSSTPETQYFGPGTRLLVL.

This rearrangement joins TRBV11-3 to TRBJ2-7; D might be TRBD2 (7 bases). In germline, CDR1 is SGHNT, CDR2 YENEEA. The length of the CDR3 is 15 residues. The V gene lost 1 base and the J gene lost 4 bases, with 14 bases spanning the gap. CDR3 amino acids: CASSLGGGRGYEQYV. The CDR3 coding sequence is TGTGCCAGCAGCTTAGGGGGGGGCCGGGGGTACGAGCAGTACGTC.

The V gene is TRBV6-6, the J gene TRBJ1-2; D not certain. The CDR3 is made up of 13 amino acids. Per germline, CDR1 MNHNY and CDR2 SVGAGI (reference sequence). The germline V and J ends were trimmed by 6 bases and 4 bases, with 12 bases remaining between them. The DNA for the CDR3 is TGTGCCAGCAGCACCGGGGTACTCTATGGCTACACCTTC. Translated: CASSTGVLYGYTF.

The J gene is TRBJ2-5, the V gene TRBV29-1; no firm D call. Trimming removed 4 bases at V and 2 bases at J, with 14 bases between. CDR1 and CDR2 (germline): SQVTM, ANQGSEA. The CDR3 runs 14 residues. Written as DNA, the CDR3 is TGCAGCGTTGGTTACTTTCGTTCGCAAGAGACCCAGTACTTC. This translates into CSVGYFRSQETQYF.

On this clone: One junction end does not reproduce the germline sequence, and a read error may be involved. The rearrangement links TRBV5-8 to TRBJ1-6; tentatively, D is TRBD1 (6 bases). The CDR3 contains 16 residues. Germline V gives CDR1 SGHTS, CDR2 YDEGEE. Here the CDR3 DNA reads TGTGCCAGCAGCTTGGTGACAGGAGACCTTAATCCACCCCTCCACTTT. The encoded protein is CASSLVTGDLNPPLHF.

V and J are TRBV6-1 and TRBJ2-7, with 7 bases that match TRBD1. The junction had 12 bases not matched to a gene; V was cut back by 7 bases and J by 3 bases. The CDR3 has 15 residues. The germline V gene encodes CDR1 MNHNS and CDR2 SASEGT. CDR3 nucleotides: TGTGCCAGCAACCAGGGACAGACTCTAATCTACGAGCAGTACGTC. This sequence encodes CASNQGQTLIYEQYV.

CDR3 bases: TGTGCCCTCCGGGATATGGGAGCGGGACAGGGGGTTGAGACCCAGTACTTC. Its translation: CALRDMGAGQGVETQYF. This chain links TRBV2 with TRBJ2-5; 11 nucleotides match TRBD1. The V gene's germline CDR1 is SNHLY and CDR2 FYNNEI. J was trimmed by 5 bases and V by 11 bases; bases with no gene match: 19. The CDR3 runs to 17 residues. Full variable domain (remainder filled in from reference TRBV2 and TRBJ2-5): EPEVTQTPSHQVTQMGQEVILRCVPISNHLYFYWYRQILGQKVEFLVSFYNNEISEKSEIFDDQFSVERPDGSNFTLKIRSTKLEDSAMYFCALRDMGAGQGVETQYFGPGTRLLVL.

This chain connects TRBV7-3 to TRBJ1-1; D unclear. The CDR3 has 14 residues. Trimming removed 2 bases from V and 1 base from J, with 8 bases in between. The germline CDR1 and CDR2 sequences are SGHTA and FQGTGA. The CDR3 is CASSLGQPNTEAFF. The CDR3 nucleotides read TGTGCCAGCAGCTTAGGGCAGCCGAACACTGAAGCTTTCTTT. Using reference TRBV7-3 and TRBJ1-1 for the parts outside the CDR3, the full variable domain is GAGVSQTPSNKVTEKGKYVELRCDPISGHTALYWYRQSLGQGPEFLIYFQGTGAADDSGLPNDRFFAVRPEGSVSTLKIQRTERGDSAVYLCASSLGQPNTEAFFGQGTRLTVV.

This chain links TRBV9 with TRBJ2-2, with 7 bases fitting TRBD2. From germline, CDR1 is SGDLS and CDR2 YYNGEE. The trim removed 1 base at V and 5 bases at J, leaving 5 bases unmatched. This CDR3 contains 15 residues. This CDR3 is CASSVSREGTGELFF. The CDR3 DNA is TGTGCCAGCAGCGTATCCAGGGAGGGGACCGGGGAGCTGTTTTTT.

CDR3 DNA: TGTGCCAGCGGGGACAGGCACTCCTACGAGCAGTACTTC. This sequence encodes CASGDRHSYEQYF. This rearrangement joins TRBV27 to TRBJ2-7, with 8 bases lining up with TRBD1. The V gene's germline CDR1 is MNHEY and CDR2 SMNVEV (reference sequence). The CDR3 has 13 amino acids. V shed 8 bases, J shed 0 bases, and the junction held 3 bases outside the gene matches.

The CDR3 loop is CASSSRDSQETQYF. CDR3 coding DNA: TGTGCCAGCAGCTCGCGGGACAGCCAAGAGACCCAGTACTTC. V is TRBV7-9 and J is TRBJ2-5; D is possibly TRBD1 (7 bases). Germline loops: CDR1 SEHNR, CDR2 FQNEAQ (reference sequence). There are 14 residues in the CDR3. Trimming took off 4 bases at V and 1 base at J, with 10 bases between the two ends.

The J gene is TRBJ2-2, the V gene TRBV5-4; tentatively, D is TRBD1 (6 bases). Trimming took off 1 base at V and 1 base at J, with 14 bases between the two ends. CDR1 and CDR2 from the germline V gene are SGHNT and YYREEE (reference sequence). This CDR3 has 17 amino acids. In nucleotides, the CDR3 is TGTGCCAGCAGCTTGAATTTACAGGGAAGGAACACCGGGGAGCTGTTTTTT. Translating it yields CASSLNLQGRNTGELFF.

V usage is TRBV18 and J usage is TRBJ2-1; 9 positions match TRBD1. Germline CDR1 and CDR2: KGHSH and LQKENI. Germline trimming cut 10 bases from V and 5 bases from J; bases unmatched to any gene: 9. The CDR3 is made up of 14 amino acids. CDR3: CANVLDRGDNEQFF. The CDR3 DNA follows: TGTGCCAACGTTCTGGACAGGGGAGACAATGAGCAGTTCTTC.

This clone showed up just a few times. The V gene is TRBV11-2, the J gene TRBJ2-3; D gene uncertain. V shed 0 bases and J shed 5 bases, with 12 bases lying between them. CDR3 length: 15 amino acids. Germline-derived CDR1 and CDR2 are SGHAT and FQNNGV. CDR3 region: CASSLEFVDRDTQYF. The CDR3, as DNA: TGTGCCAGCAGCTTAGAGTTTGTTGATAGAGATACGCAGTATTTT.

The CDR3 DNA reads TGTGCCAGCAGCGCAATGGACAGGGGGGACACTGAAGCTTTCTTT. Residues: CASSAMDRGDTEAFF. The chain is built from TRBV7-9 and TRBJ1-1, with TRBD1 matching over 10 bases. The CDR3 runs to 15 residues. V lost 5 bases to trimming and J lost 3 bases; unmatched junction nucleotides: 6. CDR1 is SEHNR and CDR2 is FQNEAQ in the germline V gene (reference sequence).

This clone showed up just a few times. For the CDR3, the DNA is TGTGCCAGCAGTGAAGTTGACAGACTCTATGGCTACACCTTC. Amino acids: CASSEVDRLYGYTF. The J gene is TRBJ1-2, the V gene TRBV6-1, with a tentative D call TRBD1 (5 bases). The CDR3 totals 14 residues. V lost 1 base and J 4 bases, leaving 10 bases between the germline ends. The V gene's germline CDR1 is MNHNS and CDR2 SASEGT.